The entry below describes one TCR beta chain. Antigen specificity is unknown. The study ran its PCR with 60 Vbeta and 13 Jbeta primers. TCRdb's table, derived via immunoSEQ multiplex PCR, lists solely in-frame clones and lacks some. Among under 150,000 clones listed, approximately 84% were seen once. The source of the sample is a study of cytomegalovirus exposure and HLA in healthy donors. Study-wide findings and caveats: Later analysis indicated greater clonal expansion among HLA-associated TCR beta chains than among equally common other chains. For presence/absence analyses, sequencing depth was assumed to be roughly uniform across donors. Several top significant clusters appeared, in a later analysis, to be linked to common viral pathogens. A missense variant in DCLRE1C was later tied to TCR beta V- and J-gene trimming.

The CDR3 is 15 residues long. The V gene's germline CDR1 is MNHNY and CDR2 SVGAGI (reference sequence). The trim removed 10 bases at V and 1 base at J, leaving 9 bases unmatched. The specimen sequenced was PBMCs. The origin of this receptor is a boy younger than 10 in good health and CMV-seronegative. J is TRBJ2-5 and V is TRBV6-6, with 10 bases identical to TRBD1. CDR3 DNA: TGTGCCACCCTACGACAGGGGGCCCCCCAAGAGACCCAGTACTTC. Protein: CATLRQGAPQETQYF.